The 15 T cell receptor beta chains in this list originate from one sample, sequenced in a study of T-cell reconstitution after alpha-beta-depleted transplantation in children. Molecular barcoding with unique molecular identifiers was used for the TCRbeta library. TCRdb re-analysed the PCR reads in MiXCR, keeping a single row per CDR3 protein. This sample carries approximately 240,000 distinct CDR3 sequences, roughly 10% of them seen once, and the ten largest clones take about 28%. The input for sequencing was PBMCs, taken before TCRalphabeta/CD19-depleted stem cell transplant. The receptors originated from a child less than two years old with acute myeloid leukemia, due to receive a stem cell transplant.

The chain couples TRBV2 to TRBJ2-1; 7 positions agree with TRBD2. The CDR3 is 15 residues long. The junction had 8 bases not matched to a gene; V was cut back by 6 bases and J by 3 bases. Germline values: CDR1 SNHLY, CDR2 FYNNEI. CDR3 nucleotides: TGTGCCAGCAGCCGAAGGGCGGGAGTCTACAATGAGCAGTTCTTC. As protein: CASSRRAGVYNEQFF.

This clonotype was seen repeatedly, ten times or more. The chain combines TRBV12-3 or TRBV12-4 with TRBJ2-3; D unclear. The CDR3 contains 14 residues. Deletions cut 6 bases from V and 1 base from J, with 11 bases between. The CDR3 DNA is TGTGCCAGCAGGCTAGGTGGGGGCACAGATACGCAGTATTTT. Protein sequence: CASRLGGGTDTQYF.

This clonotype has a count of ten or more. This sequence joins TRBV5-1 and TRBJ2-5, with D uncertain. Germline values: CDR1 SGHRS, CDR2 YFSETQ. The V and J ends lost 5 bases and 5 bases respectively, with 13 bases between them. The CDR3 contains 13 residues. The CDR3, as DNA: TGCGCCAGCAGGAACCTAGGATCTGAGACCCAGTACTTC. It codes for CASRNLGSETQYF.

This chain connects TRBV7-3 to TRBJ2-7, with D maybe TRBD2 (6 bases). V was trimmed by 3 bases and J by 5 bases, leaving 17 bases between them. The CDR3 extends over 15 amino acids. Germline V CDR1 and CDR2: SGHTA, FQGTGA. CDR3 sequence reads: CASSFLGTPGDEQYF. The CDR3 DNA reads TGTGCCAGCAGCTTCCTGGGGACCCCGGGGGACGAGCAGTACTTC.

This clonotype was counted between two and nine times. A much bigger clone sits one base away, suggesting this may be a read error. This chain uses TRBV14 with TRBJ1-1, with 7 nucleotides matching TRBD1. Germline values: CDR1 SGHDN, CDR2 FVKESK. This CDR3 region has 15 residues. For the CDR3, the DNA is TGTGTCAGCAGCATCTTTCAGGGGGGGAACACTGAAGCTTTCTTT. It encodes CVSSIFQGGNTEAFF.

This clonotype was seen ten or more times. This rearrangement joins TRBV11-3 to TRBJ2-1; D gene ambiguous. Germline V gene data show CDR1 as SGHNT and CDR2 as YENEEA. Trimming shortened V by 4 bases and J by 9 bases, and 10 bases separated the two germline ends. This CDR3 contains 12 residues. The CDR3: CASSWKRSEQFF. CDR3 DNA sequence: TGTGCCAGCAGCTGGAAAAGAAGTGAGCAGTTCTTC.

This clonotype was found many times. The chain employs TRBV12-3 or TRBV12-4 and TRBJ1-2; D gene uncertain. The V and J ends lost 2 bases and 0 bases respectively, with 10 bases between them. CDR3 length: 15 amino acids. The CDR3 region has the DNA TGTGCCAGCAGTTTAACAACTGCAGCTAACTATGGCTACACCTTC. It is translated as CASSLTTAANYGYTF.

This clonotype was seen at least ten times. The chain joins TRBV28 to TRBJ1-5; D gene unclear. This CDR3 comprises 12 residues. The V gene lost 8 bases and the J gene lost 5 bases, with 10 bases spanning the gap. Germline-derived CDR1 and CDR2 are MDHEN and SYDVKM. The CDR3 DNA is TGTGCCAGCGGAGATTTTTATCAGCCCCAGCATTTT. It is translated as CASGDFYQPQHF.

The table lists this clonotype with many counts. CDR3 coding DNA: TGCGCCAGCAGCCCAATATCCGGACTAGCGGGAAGGTTAAAGGGGGGAACGCAGTATTTT. Translated: CASSPISGLAGRLKGGTQYF. The chain uses TRBV5-1 and TRBJ2-3; 12 positions agree with TRBD2. The trim removed 4 bases at V and 9 bases at J, leaving 24 bases unmatched. This CDR3 contains 20 residues. Germline CDR1 is SGHRS and CDR2 is YFSETQ.

This clonotype was found many times. This rearrangement joins TRBV7-7 to TRBJ2-2; the match to TRBD1 covers 11 bases. CDR1 and CDR2 (germline): SSHAT, FNYEAQ (reference sequence). CDR3 length: 16 residues. The V gene end was trimmed by 3 bases and the J gene end by 4 bases; junction bases not matched to a gene: 4. DNA of the CDR3: TGTGCCAGCAGCTTGGTCGGGACAGGGGGCACCGGGGAGCTGTTTTTT. Protein: CASSLVGTGGTGELFF.

This chain connects TRBV20-1 to TRBJ1-6; tentative D call: TRBD1 (5 bases). CDR1 is DFQATT and CDR2 is SNEGSKA in the germline V gene (reference sequence). Trimming removed 3 bases from V and 4 bases from J, with 16 bases in between. CDR3 size: 16 residues. CDR3 amino acids: CSASVYQDTYNSPLHF. CDR3 in DNA: TGCAGTGCTAGTGTATATCAGGACACATATAATTCACCCCTCCACTTT.

This clonotype was recorded at least ten times. The chain couples TRBV14 to TRBJ2-7, with a possible D match to TRBD1 (5 bases). This CDR3 is built from 14 residues. Trimming pared 0 bases from V and 5 bases from J, leaving 11 bases between. CDR1 and CDR2 (germline): SGHDN, FVKESK. The CDR3 coding sequence is TGTGCCAGCAGCCAAGAGTGGTCAGGGAACGAGCAGTACTTC. Translation gives CASSQEWSGNEQYF.

Concerning this clonotype: The junction departs from germline at one end; a sequencing error may be responsible. This chain uses TRBV12-3 or TRBV12-4 with TRBJ1-5; 8 positions agree with TRBD1. The CDR3 consists of 18 residues. The CDR3 spells CTSSPQLAWTGPVQPQHF. CDR3 bases: TGTACCAGCAGTCCTCAACTCGCGTGGACAGGGCCAGTTCAGCCCCAGCATTTT.

This clonotype was seen many times. V is TRBV5-1 and J is TRBJ2-2, with 8 bases aligning to TRBD1. The CDR3 runs to 16 residues. Germline V lookup: CDR1 SGHRS, CDR2 YFSETQ. V gave up 4 bases and J gave up 2 bases; unmatched junction bases: 7. This CDR3 reads CASSLGQGLNTGELFF. CDR3 in DNA: TGCGCCAGCAGCCTAGGACAGGGACTTAACACCGGGGAGCTGTTTTTT.

The sample holds many counts of this clonotype. V is TRBV7-2 and J is TRBJ2-2, with 7 bases that match TRBD1. The V gene end was trimmed by 5 bases and the J gene end by 4 bases; junction bases not matched to a gene: 7. Germline CDR1 SGHTA, CDR2 FQGNSA. This CDR3 is 15 amino acids long. CDR3 residues: CASSTTGAATGELFF. In nucleotides, the CDR3 is TGTGCCAGCAGCACCACAGGGGCGGCCACCGGGGAGCTGTTTTTT.